The table lists the clone carrying this T cell receptor beta chain with a few counts. Gene names are mouse gene names. The missing CDR3 end, 1 residue past where the read stops, is filled in from the germline J gene. The sample belongs to a study of tissue T cells after allogeneic stem cell transplantation. TCRdb's copy holds only in-frame clones and misses some; the assay was immunoSEQ multiplex PCR. The table lists 3,500 to 4,500 clones, more than 40% of them singletons, with roughly 17% in the top ten. Time point denoted: mouse harvest day 14 after allogeneic transplant. Mouse grafts combined 10^7 T-cell-depleted bone marrow cells with 10^6 splenic CD5+ T cells. V gave up 3 bases and J gave up 3 bases, with 9 bases separating them. Germline V CDR1 and CDR2: MNHDT, YYDKIL. The CDR3 totals 13 residues.

The gene calls are TRBV17 and TRBJ2-7, with D maybe TRBD1 (6 bases). Input material: lymph node tissue. The source of this sequence is a female BALB/c mouse given C57BL/6 T cells with graft-versus-host disease after an allogeneic hematopoietic cell transplant. The DNA read from the CDR3 is TGTGCTAGCAGTAGTTGGGACAACTATGAACAGTAC. Its translation is CASSSWDNYEQY. The whole CDR3 sequence is CASSSWDNYEQYF.